This T cell receptor (beta chain) was sequenced during a study of tumor and adjacent non-tumor tissue in lung cancer. Background on the study: Aged about 31 to 80 years, patients included 10 men and roughly 5 women with stage I to III disease. Findings and limits, study-wide: TCR diversity was significantly greater in tumor than normal lung tissue. Tumor repertoires had a smaller top 100 clone share than normal lung.

Trimming took 4 bases from V and 10 from J; bases not matched to a gene: 21. This CDR3 is 19 amino acids long. Germline CDR1 is MNHEY and CDR2 is SVGEGT. On this clonotype: The antigen remains unidentified.

Three rounds of nested PCR, following a modified ARM-PCR protocol, produced the TCRbeta library. TCRdb fed the multiplex PCR reads into MiXCR, producing one record per CDR3 protein. The sample consists of 100,000 or so distinct CDR3 sequences, less than 75% of them appearing once. No cell sorting was done before RNA was extracted from the tissue. Distant lung tissue was collected more than 3 cm away from the tumor edge. Chemotherapy-naive patients with new lung cancer underwent thoracic surgery in China, August–November 2014. The specimen sequenced was distant non-tumor lung tissue. This TCR derives from a man aged 30 to 39 with non-small cell lung cancer. The gene calls are TRBV6-2 or TRBV6-3 and TRBJ2-1; 11 bases match TRBD2. The CDR3 sequence is CASSSLRCHLSGRAVEQFF. For the CDR3, the DNA is TGTGCCAGCAGTTCCCTAAGGTGCCACCTTAGCGGGAGGGCCGTCGAGCAGTTCTTC.